The 9 T cell receptor beta chains below come from one sample, sequenced in a study of response to subunit inactivated influenza vaccine. In TCRdb, the RT-PCR reads were re-called with MiXCR into one record per CDR3 protein. The sample carries roughly 700,000 distinct CDR3 sequences, 15% to 19% recorded once. The sequences come from PBMCs from blood, collected about 13 days after vaccination. These receptors all come from a man aged 45 to 65 who received an inactivated influenza vaccine.

The chain couples TRBV7-9 to TRBJ1-4; D is unclear. Germline assignment: CDR1 SEHNR and CDR2 FQNEAQ (reference sequence). V lost 3 bases to trimming and J lost 8 bases, with 13 bases between them. This CDR3 region has 14 residues. The CDR3 region has the DNA TGTGCCAGCAGCTTCCGGAGCAACCAGGAAAAACTGTTTTTT. Protein: CASSFRSNQEKLFF.

In this sample, this clonotype turned up a few times. The chain links TRBV7-2 to TRBJ2-3; no clear D. Germline loops: CDR1 SGHTA, CDR2 FQGNSA. The CDR3 spans 14 residues. V was trimmed by 3 bases and J by 6 bases, leaving 13 bases between them. DNA for the CDR3: TGTGCCAGCAGCTTGGGCGGTTACTTGGATACGCAGTATTTT. Its translation: CASSLGGYLDTQYF.

This clonotype was observed at least ten times. The chain links TRBV5-1 to TRBJ2-5; D gene unclear. The ends were cut back, 3 bases at V and 4 bases at J, with 10 bases in the middle. CDR3 length: 13 residues. Germline values: CDR1 SGHRS, CDR2 YFSETQ. Here the CDR3 reads CASSYRLGETQYF. The DNA of the CDR3 is TGCGCCAGCAGCTATAGGCTAGGAGAGACCCAGTACTTC.

This chain links TRBV9 with TRBJ2-1; D not certain. The V gene's germline CDR1 is SGDLS and CDR2 YYNGEE. The CDR3 contains 15 residues. The V gene lost 0 bases and the J gene lost 3 bases, with 10 bases spanning the gap. CDR3: CASSVGASGYNEQFF. CDR3 DNA sequence: TGTGCCAGCAGCGTAGGCGCGTCGGGCTACAATGAGCAGTTCTTC.

The chain employs TRBV9 and TRBJ2-5; D is possibly TRBD1 or TRBD2 (5 bases each). CDR3 length equals 14 residues. The germline V and J ends were trimmed by 4 bases and 2 bases, with 12 bases remaining between them. Germline-derived CDR1 and CDR2 are SGDLS and YYNGEE. CDR3 region: CASSPSREQETQYF. CDR3 bases: TGTGCCAGCAGCCCTAGCAGGGAACAAGAGACCCAGTACTTC.

This clonotype was seen a few times. The chain uses TRBV6-2 or TRBV6-3 and TRBJ2-7; D is uncertain. Germline CDR1 MNHEY, CDR2 SVGEGT. This CDR3 has 13 residues. Trimming pared 4 bases from V and 3 bases from J, leaving 10 bases between. The CDR3 is CASSFTPGYEQYF. DNA for the CDR3: TGTGCCAGCAGTTTCACTCCGGGCTACGAGCAGTACTTC.

This clonotype has just a few counts. The chain uses TRBV4-1 and TRBJ2-2; 8 nucleotides line up with TRBD1. V dropped 0 bases and J dropped 4; count of bases not matched to a gene: 7. Germline V gene lookup returns CDR1 MGHRA and CDR2 YSYEKL. The CDR3 is 17 amino acids. CDR3 region: CASSQDPGQASTGELFF. The CDR3 coding sequence is TGCGCCAGCAGCCAAGATCCGGGACAGGCTAGCACCGGGGAGCTGTTTTTT.

This clonotype was found many times. This chain connects TRBV5-1 to TRBJ2-7, with TRBD2 as a possible D gene (5 bases). Germline V gene sequence: CDR1 SGHRS, CDR2 YFSETQ. Trimming stripped 5 bases from V and 1 base from J, with 13 bases between. This CDR3 is 14 amino acids long. CDR3 sequence reads: CASRYTRDSYEQYF. The DNA of the CDR3 is TGCGCCAGCAGGTACACGAGGGATTCCTACGAGCAGTACTTC.

V and J are TRBV6-1 and TRBJ2-5; maybe TRBD2 (5 bases). V lost 8 bases and J lost 0, with 10 bases in between. CDR3 length equals 13 residues. Germline V gene lookup returns CDR1 MNHNS and CDR2 SASEGT. The CDR3 loop is CASLAGHQETQYF. CDR3 bases: TGTGCCAGCCTGGCGGGCCACCAAGAGACCCAGTACTTC.